These 27 T cell receptor beta chains were all obtained from the same sample, sequenced in a study of blood T cell repertoires in COVID-19 (dated by TCRdb to about 2020). Libraries came from the immunoSEQ multiplex PCR assay. The table comes from immuneACCESS by way of TCRdb, which keeps in-frame sequences with V and J called. Part of the clones is missing from these tables; in studies checked, under half for an unresolved V gene and the rest for unknown reasons. This sample is represented by about 270,000 clones; around 84% of them were singletons. In total, the top ten clones hold roughly a sixth of the sample. Sequenced: PBMCs or T cells enriched from blood (not recorded which). The receptors were gathered from a man in his late teens or twenties who had recovered from COVID-19.

In this sample, this clone turned up once. This rearrangement joins TRBV20-1 to TRBJ1-1, with D unclear. Germline CDR1 reads DFQATT; CDR2 reads SNEGSKA (reference sequence). The CDR3 extends over 13 amino acids. With 3 bases removed from V and 7 bases from J, the gap between germline ends came to 15 bases. CDR3 sequence (DNA): TGCAGTGCTAGTCGATCGAGGATGGGTGAAGCTTTCTTT. Protein: CSASRSRMGEAFF.

The chain joins TRBV12-5 to TRBJ2-7, with D possibly TRBD1 on 6 matching bases. CDR1 and CDR2 (germline): LGHNT, FRNRAP. The CDR3 spans 14 residues. Trimming took 6 bases from V and 6 from J, leaving 18 bases between them. The chain's CDR3 is CASGRIGTPAEQYF. The DNA for the CDR3 is TGTGCTAGTGGCCGGATCGGGACACCGGCCGAGCAGTACTTC.

The genes are TRBV7-2 and TRBJ1-5; weak D call: TRBD1 (5 bases). CDR3 size: 12 residues. Germline V lookup: CDR1 SGHTA, CDR2 FQGNSA. V was shortened by 5 bases and J by 6 bases, with 8 bases between the two germline ends. In nucleotides, the CDR3 is TGTGCCAGCAGCCTAGACAGTCAGCCCCAGCATTTT. It translates to CASSLDSQPQHF.

This chain uses TRBV3-1 (or the pseudogene TRBV3-2) with TRBJ2-5, with TRBD2 matching 7 bases. Per the germline V gene, CDR1 is LGHDT and CDR2 is YNNKEL (reference sequence). J gave up 9 bases and V 3 bases, and 7 bases lay outside the gene matches. The CDR3 loop spans 13 amino acids. As DNA, the CDR3 is TGTGCCAGCAGCCAGCAATCCGCGGGGGCCCAGTACTTC. Protein product: CASSQQSAGAQYF.

The rearrangement joins TRBV14 to TRBJ2-3; TRBD2 aligns across 10 bases. Unmatched junction bases numbered 14, after V lost 0 bases and J lost 5 bases. The CDR3 runs 19 residues. Germline values: CDR1 SGHDN, CDR2 FVKESK. Here the CDR3 DNA reads TGTGCCAGCAGCCAAGATTTCCCCTGGCGTAGCGGGAGGAAAGATACGCAGTATTTT. This gives the protein CASSQDFPWRSGRKDTQYF.

The chain links TRBV3-1 (or the pseudogene TRBV3-2) to TRBJ2-3; TRBD2 aligns across 8 bases. V was pared by 2 bases and J by 5 bases, with 3 bases of the junction left unmatched. Looked up from germline, CDR1 is LGHDT and CDR2 is YNNKEL (reference sequence). This CDR3 comprises 14 residues. CDR3 region: CASSQTGGGDTQYF. The CDR3 DNA reads as TGTGCCAGCAGCCAAACGGGAGGGGGAGATACGCAGTATTTT.

The chain combines TRBV24-1 with TRBJ1-5; tentatively, D is TRBD1 (5 bases). The germline CDR1 and CDR2 sequences are KGHDR and SFDVKD. Trimming cost V 5 bases and J 2 bases, with 12 bases left between them. This CDR3 contains 15 residues. CDR3 residues: CATSGRGGGNQPQHF. CDR3 coding DNA: TGTGCCACCAGTGGAAGGGGAGGTGGCAATCAGCCCCAGCATTTT.

This chain uses TRBV5-4 with TRBJ2-1; D gene uncertain. V was pared by 0 bases and J by 0 bases, with 13 bases between. The germline gives CDR1 SGHNT, CDR2 YYREEE (reference sequence). This CDR3 has 17 residues. CDR3 amino acids: CASSLGSGFSSYNEQFF. The CDR3 nucleotides are TGTGCCAGCAGCTTGGGGAGTGGGTTTAGCTCCTACAATGAGCAGTTCTTC.

This clone showed up just a few times. The chain couples TRBV2 to TRBJ1-5, with D unresolved. Germline lookup yields CDR1 SNHLY and CDR2 FYNNEI. The CDR3 contains 13 residues. V was trimmed by 6 bases and J by 4 bases, leaving 10 bases between them. The CDR3 nucleotides are TGTGCCAGCAGGGTGTTCGAGAATCAGCCCCAGCATTTT. It codes for CASRVFENQPQHF.

In its sample, this clone was seen once. The chain is built from TRBV2 and TRBJ1-4, with no clear D. Germline loops: CDR1 SNHLY, CDR2 FYNNEI. The CDR3 contains 12 residues. V was shortened by 5 bases and J by 10 bases, with 11 bases between the two germline ends. Written as DNA, the CDR3 is TGTGCCAGCAGTCTGGGAGAGGGAAAACTGTTTTTT. Its protein is CASSLGEGKLFF.

This clone was seen only once. The chain is built from TRBV15 and TRBJ1-2; D call uncertain. This CDR3 spans 13 amino acids. Deletions cut 0 bases from V and 5 bases from J, with 7 bases between. The germline V gene encodes CDR1 LNHNV and CDR2 YYDKDF (reference sequence). The CDR3 DNA follows: TGTGCCACCAGCAGAGATACAGCTTATGGCTACACCTTC. This translates into CATSRDTAYGYTF.

The genes are TRBV4-2 and TRBJ2-2, with TRBD2 matching over 8 bases. The CDR3 contains 16 residues. V shed 2 bases, J shed 5 bases, and the junction held 7 bases outside the gene matches. CDR1 LGHNA and CDR2 YNFKEQ come from the germline V gene. CDR3 protein: CASSQSGTRSTGELFF. The CDR3 DNA reads as TGTGCCAGCAGCCAATCCGGGACTAGAAGTACCGGGGAGCTGTTTTTT.

The DNA of the CDR3 is TGTGCCATCAGTGGAGGCATGGAGGCCCTCCACTTT. Translating it yields CAISGGMEALHF. The gene calls are TRBV10-3 and TRBJ1-6; unclear D gene. Germline V gives CDR1 ENHRY, CDR2 SYGVKD. With 4 bases removed from V and 14 bases from J, the gap between germline ends came to 12 bases. The CDR3 is made up of 12 amino acids.

The chain has TRBV9 and TRBJ1-2, with TRBD1 matching over 8 bases. Germline CDR1 and CDR2: SGDLS and YYNGEE. The CDR3 sequence is 13 residues long. J gave up 2 bases and V 4 bases, and 1 base lay outside the gene matches. CDR3 protein: CASSRQGNYGYTF. As DNA, the CDR3 is TGTGCCAGCAGCCGACAGGGGAACTATGGCTACACCTTC.

This chain joins TRBV11-3 and TRBJ2-3; possibly TRBD1 for D (6 bases). CDR1 and CDR2 from the germline V gene are SGHNT and YENEEA. This CDR3 spans 15 amino acids. V was clipped by 1 base and J by 6 bases, with 14 bases between them. Here the CDR3 reads CASSLVWGQWDTQYF. The DNA of the CDR3 is TGTGCCAGCAGCTTAGTGTGGGGGCAATGGGATACGCAGTATTTT.

This sequence joins TRBV4-1 and TRBJ2-5, with D unresolved. Per germline, CDR1 MGHRA and CDR2 YSYEKL. The CDR3 consists of 16 residues. V dropped 1 base and J dropped 2 bases, with 14 bases sitting between them. As DNA, the CDR3 is TGCGCCAGCAGCCAAGTCCCCGGCGGTTTGCAAGAGACCCAGTACTTC. Translation gives CASSQVPGGLQETQYF.

V and J are TRBV7-2 and TRBJ2-1, with 8 bases matching TRBD1. The CDR3 totals 15 residues. Trimming removed 5 bases from V and 3 bases from J; junction bases left unmatched: 6. The germline V gene encodes CDR1 SGHTA and CDR2 FQGNSA. CDR3 loop: CASSVITGGYNEQFF. The CDR3 DNA is TGTGCCAGCAGCGTCATAACAGGGGGCTACAATGAGCAGTTCTTC.

Written as DNA, the CDR3 is TGTGCCAGCAGCGTAAGCGGCGGGGACCCCGGGGGTGAGCAGTTCTTC. Protein sequence: CASSVSGGDPGGEQFF. V is TRBV9 and J is TRBJ2-1, with D possibly being TRBD2 (6 bases). Germline V gene sequence: CDR1 SGDLS, CDR2 YYNGEE. The V and J ends lost 1 base and 9 bases respectively, with 20 bases between them. This CDR3 region has 16 residues.

Only one count was recorded for this clone. The rearrangement joins TRBV3-1 (or the pseudogene TRBV3-2) to TRBJ1-2; D remains ambiguous. The length of the CDR3 is 12 residues. Trimming took off 0 bases at V and 5 bases at J, with 4 bases between the two ends. CDR1 LGHDT and CDR2 YNNKEL come from the germline V gene (reference sequence). The CDR3 protein is CASSQDTYGYTF. The DNA of the CDR3 is TGTGCCAGCAGCCAAGACACTTATGGCTACACCTTC.

The rearrangement joins TRBV25-1 to TRBJ1-3; no reliable D call. Germline V gene sequence: CDR1 MGHDK, CDR2 SYGVNS. There are 14 residues in the CDR3. The V end was cut by 0 bases, the J end by 1 base, with 4 bases between. DNA of the CDR3: TGTGCCAGCAGTGAATATAGTTCTGGAAACACCATATATTTT. As protein: CASSEYSSGNTIYF.

This chain connects TRBV5-1 to TRBJ2-7; TRBD1 aligns across 9 bases. Germline V gives CDR1 SGHRS, CDR2 YFSETQ. CDR3 length: 15 amino acids. Losses at the gene ends were 5 bases for V and 2 bases for J; bases not matched to a gene: 8. Written as DNA, the CDR3 is TGCGCCAGCAGGTTGTTACAGGGGGCCCCCTACGAGCAGTACTTC. This translates into CASRLLQGAPYEQYF.

This chain links TRBV3-1 (or the pseudogene TRBV3-2) with TRBJ1-3; D is unclear. V was trimmed by 4 bases and J by 2 bases, leaving 9 bases between them. Germline V lookup: CDR1 LGHDT, CDR2 YNNKEL (reference sequence). The CDR3 sequence is 14 residues long. The DNA of the CDR3 is TGTGCCAGCAGCCGATCAGTGACTGGAAACACCATATATTTT. This gives the protein CASSRSVTGNTIYF.

The chain has TRBV7-2 and TRBJ2-1, with 8 bases lining up with TRBD2. Germline trimming cut 2 bases from V and 11 bases from J; bases unmatched to any gene: 8. Germline assignment: CDR1 SGHTA and CDR2 FQGNSA. The CDR3 extends over 14 amino acids. The CDR3 nucleotides are TGTGCCAGCAGCTTAAAAAGCGGGGGACCCCAGCAGTTCTTC. Translating gives CASSLKSGGPQQFF.

The chain joins TRBV4-1 to TRBJ2-7; 9 nucleotides match TRBD2. From germline, CDR1 is MGHRA and CDR2 YSYEKL. This CDR3 region has 15 residues. The trim removed 6 bases at V and 0 bases at J, leaving 6 bases unmatched. CDR3 in amino acids: CASRPSGEYSYEQYF. The CDR3 bases are TGCGCCAGCAGGCCTAGCGGGGAGTACTCCTACGAGCAGTACTTC.

The chain has TRBV6-2 or TRBV6-3 and TRBJ2-5; maybe TRBD1 (5 bases). Germline assignment: CDR1 MNHEY and CDR2 SVGEGT. The CDR3 runs to 13 residues. The ends were cut back, 6 bases at V and 2 bases at J, with 10 bases in the middle. The CDR3 DNA sequence: TGTGCCAGCAGCCGGACACATCAAGAGACCCAGTACTTC. This sequence encodes CASSRTHQETQYF.

A single count supports this clone. The chain carries TRBV9 and TRBJ2-1; D uncertain. Germline-derived CDR1 and CDR2 are SGDLS and YYNGEE. V was pared by 1 base and J by 0 bases, with 11 bases between. This CDR3 is 16 amino acids long. The CDR3 region is CASSVTGGSSYNEQFF. The CDR3 bases are TGTGCCAGCAGCGTAACCGGCGGCAGCTCCTACAATGAGCAGTTCTTC.

This chain connects TRBV7-9 to TRBJ2-2, with 9 bases lining up with TRBD2. The J segment lost 0 bases and the V segment lost 3 bases, leaving 2 bases of the junction unmatched. This CDR3 is built from 16 residues. CDR1 is SEHNR, CDR2 FQNEAQ, per germline (reference sequence). CDR3 residues: CASSFASGTNTGELFF. The CDR3 DNA is TGTGCCAGCAGCTTCGCTAGCGGGACGAACACCGGGGAGCTGTTTTTT.